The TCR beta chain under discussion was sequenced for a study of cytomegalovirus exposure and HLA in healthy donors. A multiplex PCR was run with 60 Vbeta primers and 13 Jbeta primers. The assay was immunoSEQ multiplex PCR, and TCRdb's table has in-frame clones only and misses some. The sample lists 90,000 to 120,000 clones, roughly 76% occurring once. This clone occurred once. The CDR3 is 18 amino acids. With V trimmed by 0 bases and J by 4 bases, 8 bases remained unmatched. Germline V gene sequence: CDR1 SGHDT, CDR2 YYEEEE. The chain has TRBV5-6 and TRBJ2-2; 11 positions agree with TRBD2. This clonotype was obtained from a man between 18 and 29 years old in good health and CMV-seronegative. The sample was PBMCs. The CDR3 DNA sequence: TGTGCCAGCAGCTTGGTGGTGCTAGCGGGGGGTGTCACCGGGGAGCTGTTTTTT. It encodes CASSLVVLAGGVTGELFF.